A single sample gave rise to the 32 T cell receptor beta chains below, sequenced in a study of T-cell reconstitution after alpha-beta-depleted transplantation in children. Unique molecular identifiers were built into the TCRbeta library. One entry per CDR3 protein, called by TCRdb with MiXCR from the PCR reads. The sample includes approximately 630,000 distinct CDR3 sequences, around 14% seen only once; the top ten take about 0.77%. This material consisted of PBMCs, taken before TCRalphabeta/CD19-depleted stem cell transplant. The receptors shown here come from a girl aged 2-10 years with congenital amegakaryocytic thrombocytopenia, due to receive a stem cell transplant.

This clonotype has a count of ten or more. The chain links TRBV5-1 to TRBJ2-1; TRBD2 matches 9 bases. The CDR3 runs to 16 residues. V dropped 0 bases and J dropped 9; count of bases not matched to a gene: 10. CDR1 and CDR2 (germline): SGHRS, YFSETQ. The CDR3 loop is CASSLDGGRALGEQFF. The CDR3 region has the DNA TGCGCCAGCAGCTTGGATGGCGGGAGGGCCCTGGGTGAGCAGTTCTTC. The full variable domain, with the rest looked up from reference TRBV5-1 and TRBJ2-1, is KAGVTQTPRYLIKTRGQQVTLSCSPISGHRSVSWYQQTPGQGLQFLFEYFSETQRNKGNFPGRFSGRQFSNSRSEMNVSTLELGDSALYLCASSLDGGRALGEQFFGPGTRLTVL.

This clonotype came up many times. This chain joins TRBV20-1 and TRBJ2-1; 16 bases agree with TRBD2. J lost 0 bases, V lost 5 bases, and 1 base had no gene match. The CDR3 extends over 16 amino acids. Germline V gene sequence: CDR1 DFQATT, CDR2 SNEGSKA (reference sequence). The CDR3 loop reads CSAGTSGRASYNEQFF. The CDR3 DNA is TGCAGTGCTGGGACTAGCGGGAGGGCCTCCTACAATGAGCAGTTCTTC.

This clonotype was counted a few times. The chain links TRBV5-1 to TRBJ2-7; D possibly corresponds to TRBD2 (6 bases). The germline gives CDR1 SGHRS, CDR2 YFSETQ. The V end lost 3 bases, the J end lost 3 bases, and 16 bases lay between the germline ends. CDR3 length: 15 amino acids. The CDR3 DNA follows: TGCGCCAGCAGCTCGGAGGGGCTTGGTCTCTACGAGCAGTACTTC. Amino acid sequence: CASSSEGLGLYEQYF.

The chain recombines TRBV29-1 with TRBJ1-2, with D possibly being TRBD1 (6 bases). Trimming removed 7 bases from V and 3 bases from J, with 9 bases in between. Germline loops: CDR1 SQVTM, CDR2 ANQGSEA. CDR3 size: 11 residues. CDR3 residues: CSAGADYGYTF. CDR3 bases: TGCAGCGCAGGGGCGGACTATGGCTACACCTTC.

Ten or more counts support this clonotype. The V gene is TRBV15, the J gene TRBJ1-1; D ambiguous. The length of the CDR3 is 13 residues. Trimming took off 1 base at V and 7 bases at J, with 10 bases between the two ends. Germline values: CDR1 LNHNV, CDR2 YYDKDF (reference sequence). The CDR3 loop is CATSRAPWGEAFF. The CDR3 region has the DNA TGTGCCACCAGCAGAGCCCCTTGGGGTGAAGCTTTCTTT.

This clonotype was recorded at least ten times. The genes are TRBV20-1 and TRBJ2-5; TRBD2 aligns across 12 bases. The V gene's germline CDR1 is DFQATT and CDR2 SNEGSKA (reference sequence). This CDR3 has 16 residues. The V gene end was trimmed by 4 bases and the J gene end by 5 bases; junction bases not matched to a gene: 11. CDR3 residues: CSAKTTSLAGGETQYF. The DNA for the CDR3 is TGCAGTGCTAAAACCACCTCTCTAGCGGGAGGGGAGACCCAGTACTTC.

On this clonotype: One end of the junction is discordant with germline, which a read error may explain. The chain combines TRBV27 with TRBJ1-5; 10 positions match TRBD1. The CDR3 sequence is 13 residues long. Germline V gene data show CDR1 as MNHEY and CDR2 as SMNVEV (reference sequence). The DNA of the CDR3 is TGTGCCAGCAGTGACAGGGGGCTTGGGCCCCGGCATTTT. Its protein is CASSDRGLGPRHF.

This clonotype was counted ten times or more. V is TRBV7-2 and J is TRBJ2-1, with 9 bases lining up with TRBD1. The CDR3 consists of 15 residues. CDR1 and CDR2 from the germline V gene are SGHTA and FQGNSA. Unmatched junction bases numbered 6, after V lost 5 bases and J lost 4 bases. The CDR3 spells CASSLGTGRYNEQFF. The DNA of the CDR3 is TGTGCCAGCAGCCTGGGGACAGGGCGATACAATGAGCAGTTCTTC.

This clonotype showed up just a few times. V gene TRBV3-1 combines with J gene TRBJ2-7; D is unclear. Per the germline V gene, CDR1 is LGHDT and CDR2 is YNNKEL (reference sequence). The length of the CDR3 is 15 residues. The ends were cut back, 1 base at V and 1 base at J, with 11 bases in the middle. The CDR3 bases are TGTGCCAGCAGCCAAGGGTCTCAGGCTTCCTACGAGCAGTACTTC. Residues: CASSQGSQASYEQYF.

This clonotype has more than one count but fewer than ten. This sequence joins TRBV6-5 and TRBJ1-1; 9 bases line up with TRBD1. With V trimmed by 0 bases and J by 3 bases, 8 bases remained unmatched. Germline V gene sequence: CDR1 MNHEY, CDR2 SVGAGI. This CDR3 is built from 17 residues. The CDR3 DNA reads as TGTGCCAGCAGTTACTCTTCTCCGGGACAGGGCGACACTGAAGCTTTCTTT. Protein product: CASSYSSPGQGDTEAFF.

This clonotype was picked up many times. The chain uses TRBV20-1 and TRBJ2-1; no firm D call. Germline V CDR1 and CDR2: DFQATT, SNEGSKA (reference sequence). The CDR3 covers 14 residues. V gave up 3 bases and J gave up 4 bases, with 13 bases separating them. The CDR3 protein is CSASWLMGYNEQFF. DNA for the CDR3: TGCAGTGCTAGTTGGTTAATGGGTTACAATGAGCAGTTCTTC.

This sequence joins TRBV5-1 and TRBJ2-5; 7 nucleotides match TRBD2. V was pared by 4 bases and J by 4 bases, with 10 bases of the junction left unmatched. Germline V lookup: CDR1 SGHRS, CDR2 YFSETQ. There are 15 residues in the CDR3. CDR3 in amino acids: CASSHTDPSGETQYF. DNA for the CDR3: TGCGCCAGCAGCCACACCGACCCTAGCGGAGAGACCCAGTACTTC. The full variable domain, completed using reference TRBV5-1 and TRBJ2-5, is KAGVTQTPRYLIKTRGQQVTLSCSPISGHRSVSWYQQTPGQGLQFLFEYFSETQRNKGNFPGRFSGRQFSNSRSEMNVSTLELGDSALYLCASSHTDPSGETQYFGPGTRLLVL.

This clonotype was picked up a small number of times. J is TRBJ2-1 and V is TRBV10-2; TRBD2 matches at 7 bases. Germline CDR1 reads WSHSY; CDR2 reads SAAADI. The CDR3 covers 14 residues. The ends lost 4 bases at V and 0 bases at J; junction bases unmatched: 0. CDR3 sequence (DNA): TGCGCCAGCAGTGTAGCGGGCTCCTACAATGAGCAGTTCTTC. It encodes CASSVAGSYNEQFF.

The chain combines TRBV25-1 with TRBJ2-5, with 8 bases that match TRBD2. J lost 5 bases, V lost 2 bases, and 4 bases had no gene match. Germline loops: CDR1 MGHDK, CDR2 SYGVNS. This CDR3 has 14 amino acids. CDR3 sequence reads: CASSELAGGETQYF. The CDR3 nucleotides read TGTGCCAGCAGTGAACTAGCGGGTGGGGAGACCCAGTACTTC. Variable domain in full (rest from reference TRBV25-1 and TRBJ2-5): EADIYQTPRYLVIGTGKKITLECSQTMGHDKMYWYQQDPGMELHLIHYSYGVNSTEKGDLSSESTVSRIRTEHFPLTLESARPSHTSQYLCASSELAGGETQYFGPGTRLLVL.

This clonotype turned up a few times. The chain joins TRBV20-1 to TRBJ2-7; TRBD2 is a possible D gene (7 bases). With 6 bases removed from V and 5 bases from J, the gap between germline ends came to 26 bases. The CDR3 consists of 16 residues. CDR1 and CDR2 from the germline V gene are DFQATT and SNEGSKA (reference sequence). CDR3 sequence (DNA): TGCAGTGCCAGAAAAGGCGGGGGCGTCCAAGTGGACGAGCAGTACTTC. Its translation is CSARKGGGVQVDEQYF.

The gene calls are TRBV7-9 and TRBJ2-1; TRBD1 aligns across 10 bases. V lost 5 bases and J lost 5; bases outside the gene matches: 6. Germline V gene data show CDR1 as SEHNR and CDR2 as FQNEAQ (reference sequence). The CDR3 covers 15 residues. The CDR3 loop is CASSPSGTGDNEQFF. The CDR3 region has the DNA TGTGCCAGCAGCCCCTCCGGGACAGGGGACAATGAGCAGTTCTTC.

A few counts support this clonotype. The chain uses TRBV4-2 and TRBJ2-1, with D hard to call. The germline V gene encodes CDR1 LGHNA and CDR2 YNFKEQ. The CDR3 spans 13 residues. V gave up 1 base and J gave up 4 bases, with 5 bases separating them. CDR3 sequence (DNA): TGTGCCAGCAGCCAAGTAGGTTACAATGAGCAGTTCTTC. Amino acid sequence: CASSQVGYNEQFF.

CDR3 amino acids: CASSFIGRQGRGYEQFF. The CDR3 DNA reads as TGTGCCAGCAGTTTTATTGGCCGACAGGGAAGGGGGTATGAGCAGTTCTTC. V is TRBV28 and J is TRBJ2-1; 7 bases match TRBD1. This CDR3 has 17 residues. Trimming took 3 bases from V and 8 from J; bases not matched to a gene: 16. Germline lookup yields CDR1 MDHEN and CDR2 SYDVKM.

This clonotype was seen more than once but under ten times. The rearrangement joins TRBV15 to TRBJ1-5; 7 nucleotides agree with TRBD1. V lost 3 bases to trimming and J lost 5 bases; unmatched junction nucleotides: 10. Per germline, CDR1 LNHNV and CDR2 YYDKDF (reference sequence). The CDR3 consists of 16 residues. The DNA for the CDR3 is TGTGCCACCAGCAGTGGACAGGCCACAGGGGATCAGCCCCAGCATTTT. It encodes CATSSGQATGDQPQHF.

This clonotype was seen ten or more times. CDR3 DNA: TGCGCCAGCAGCTTTCAGGGGAGCGACGAGCAGTACTTC. Translation gives CASSFQGSDEQYF. The rearrangement links TRBV5-1 to TRBJ2-7; D might be TRBD1 (6 bases). This CDR3 region has 13 residues. The germline gives CDR1 SGHRS, CDR2 YFSETQ. Trimming took off 2 bases at V and 5 bases at J, with 11 bases between the two ends.

This clonotype was counted many times. The J gene is TRBJ2-1, the V gene TRBV21-1; TRBD1 was called by the table and not checked on the DNA. TRBV21-1 corresponds to a pseudogene. The CDR3 consists of 14 residues. DNA for the CDR3: TGTGCCACCCCTGGGGTGGGCTACTACAATGAGCAGTTCTTC. As protein: CATPGVGYYNEQFF.

This clonotype was recorded at least ten times. This chain connects TRBV24-1 to TRBJ2-2, with 11 bases aligning to TRBD2. This CDR3 has 17 amino acids. CDR1 KGHDR and CDR2 SFDVKD come from the germline V gene. V lost 3 bases, J lost 3 bases, and 5 bases stayed unmatched. Here the CDR3 DNA reads TGTGCCACCAGTGATCCGACTAGCGGGACCGACACCGGGGAGCTGTTTTTT. The encoded protein is CATSDPTSGTDTGELFF.

This clonotype has a count of ten or more. The J gene is TRBJ2-3, the V gene TRBV29-1; D unclear. This CDR3 is built from 13 residues. Germline V gives CDR1 SQVTM, CDR2 ANQGSEA. V lost 3 bases to trimming and J lost 4 bases, with 11 bases between them. CDR3 loop: CSVELTGPDTQYF. CDR3 coding DNA: TGCAGCGTTGAGCTGACTGGGCCAGATACGCAGTATTTT.

This clonotype has more than one count but fewer than ten. The chain recombines TRBV7-8 with TRBJ2-1; no clear D. The CDR3 is 17 residues long. Germline V gene sequence: CDR1 SGHVS, CDR2 FQNEAQ. Deletions cut 2 bases from V and 0 bases from J, with 14 bases between. The CDR3 region is CASSLWAALSSYNEQFF. CDR3 nucleotides: TGTGCCAGCAGCTTATGGGCGGCCCTAAGCTCCTACAATGAGCAGTTCTTC.

In this sample, this clonotype turned up a few times. The chain links TRBV7-3 to TRBJ2-1, with 7 bases identical to TRBD2. Per the germline V gene, CDR1 is SGHTA and CDR2 is FQGTGA. With 1 base clipped from V and 6 bases from J, the junction kept 3 bases outside the gene matches. The CDR3 has 14 residues. CDR3 nucleotide sequence: TGTGCCAGCAGCTTAAAGGTAGCGGGCAATGAGCAGTTCTTC. It specifies CASSLKVAGNEQFF. Drawing the rest from reference TRBV7-3 and TRBJ2-1, the complete variable domain is GAGVSQTPSNKVTEKGKYVELRCDPISGHTALYWYRQSLGQGPEFLIYFQGTGAADDSGLPNDRFFAVRPEGSVSTLKIQRTERGDSAVYLCASSLKVAGNEQFFGPGTRLTVL.

In this sample, this clonotype turned up many times. The rearrangement joins TRBV5-1 to TRBJ2-3; D is tentatively TRBD1 or TRBD2 (5 bases each). This CDR3 comprises 16 residues. Germline V lookup: CDR1 SGHRS, CDR2 YFSETQ. V was shortened by 3 bases and J by 6 bases, with 20 bases between the two germline ends. The chain's CDR3 is CASSSVLIGTEDTQYF. CDR3 nucleotide sequence: TGCGCCAGCAGCTCGGTCTTAATAGGGACCGAGGATACGCAGTATTTT.

This clonotype was found many times. The V gene is TRBV29-1, the J gene TRBJ1-2, with D possibly TRBD1 on 5 matching bases. Germline V gene lookup returns CDR1 SQVTM and CDR2 ANQGSEA. The length of the CDR3 is 14 residues. V lost 5 bases to trimming and J lost 7 bases, with 20 bases between them. The CDR3 protein is CSVSTRLTAAGYTF. As DNA, the CDR3 is TGCAGCGTTTCAACTCGCCTGACAGCCGCTGGCTACACCTTC.

This clonotype was picked up a small number of times. The CDR3 reads CSARGLGGRSSYNEQFF. In DNA form, the CDR3 reads TGCAGTGCTAGAGGGTTGGGCGGGAGGAGCTCCTACAATGAGCAGTTCTTC. The chain couples TRBV20-1 to TRBJ2-1; the match to TRBD2 covers 8 bases. V lost 1 base to trimming and J lost 0 bases; unmatched junction nucleotides: 8. The CDR3 runs 17 residues. In germline, CDR1 is DFQATT, CDR2 SNEGSKA (reference sequence).

The V call is TRBV4-2, the J call TRBJ2-1; 9 bases map to TRBD2. The trim removed 2 bases at V and 7 bases at J, leaving 6 bases unmatched. Germline values: CDR1 LGHNA, CDR2 YNFKEQ. This CDR3 spans 15 amino acids. CDR3 DNA sequence: TGTGCCAGCAGCCAACCGGGACTAGCAGCTAATGAGCAGTTCTTC. It yields the protein CASSQPGLAANEQFF.

This chain joins TRBV4-1 and TRBJ2-4, with 10 bases fitting TRBD1. Germline CDR1 MGHRA, CDR2 YSYEKL. The CDR3 contains 14 residues. With V trimmed by 4 bases and J by 9 bases, 6 bases remained unmatched. DNA of the CDR3: TGCGCCAGCAGCCGGACCTGGACAGGGGGCATTCAGTACTTC. Protein product: CASSRTWTGGIQYF.

The rearrangement links TRBV5-5 to TRBJ1-2, with unresolved D. CDR1 is SGHKS and CDR2 is YYEKEE in the germline V gene (reference sequence). This CDR3 comprises 12 residues. The germline V and J ends were trimmed by 2 bases and 8 bases, with 10 bases remaining between them. Here the CDR3 reads CASSFFPRGYTF. CDR3 DNA sequence: TGTGCCAGCAGCTTCTTCCCCCGCGGCTACACCTTC.

This clonotype has at least ten counts. J is TRBJ1-2 and V is TRBV12-3 or TRBV12-4; D unresolved. There are 14 residues in the CDR3. V lost 1 base and J 4 bases, leaving 10 bases between the germline ends. Here the CDR3 reads CASSLGPGGYGYTF. CDR3 in DNA: TGTGCCAGCAGTTTAGGTCCTGGCGGCTATGGCTACACCTTC.